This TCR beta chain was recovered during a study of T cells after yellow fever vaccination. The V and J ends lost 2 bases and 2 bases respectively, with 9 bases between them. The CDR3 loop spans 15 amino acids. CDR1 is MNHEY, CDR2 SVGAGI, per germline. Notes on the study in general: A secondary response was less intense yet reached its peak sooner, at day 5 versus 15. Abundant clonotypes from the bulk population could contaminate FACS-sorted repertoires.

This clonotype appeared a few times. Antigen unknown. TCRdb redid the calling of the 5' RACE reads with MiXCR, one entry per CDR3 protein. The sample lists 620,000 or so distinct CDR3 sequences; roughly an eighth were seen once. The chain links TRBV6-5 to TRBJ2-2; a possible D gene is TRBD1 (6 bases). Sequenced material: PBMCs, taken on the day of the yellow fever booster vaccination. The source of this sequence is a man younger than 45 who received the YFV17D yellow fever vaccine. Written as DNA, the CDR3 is TGTGCCAGCAGTTACCCGGACAGCAACACCGGGGAGCTGTTTTTT. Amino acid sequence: CASSYPDSNTGELFF.